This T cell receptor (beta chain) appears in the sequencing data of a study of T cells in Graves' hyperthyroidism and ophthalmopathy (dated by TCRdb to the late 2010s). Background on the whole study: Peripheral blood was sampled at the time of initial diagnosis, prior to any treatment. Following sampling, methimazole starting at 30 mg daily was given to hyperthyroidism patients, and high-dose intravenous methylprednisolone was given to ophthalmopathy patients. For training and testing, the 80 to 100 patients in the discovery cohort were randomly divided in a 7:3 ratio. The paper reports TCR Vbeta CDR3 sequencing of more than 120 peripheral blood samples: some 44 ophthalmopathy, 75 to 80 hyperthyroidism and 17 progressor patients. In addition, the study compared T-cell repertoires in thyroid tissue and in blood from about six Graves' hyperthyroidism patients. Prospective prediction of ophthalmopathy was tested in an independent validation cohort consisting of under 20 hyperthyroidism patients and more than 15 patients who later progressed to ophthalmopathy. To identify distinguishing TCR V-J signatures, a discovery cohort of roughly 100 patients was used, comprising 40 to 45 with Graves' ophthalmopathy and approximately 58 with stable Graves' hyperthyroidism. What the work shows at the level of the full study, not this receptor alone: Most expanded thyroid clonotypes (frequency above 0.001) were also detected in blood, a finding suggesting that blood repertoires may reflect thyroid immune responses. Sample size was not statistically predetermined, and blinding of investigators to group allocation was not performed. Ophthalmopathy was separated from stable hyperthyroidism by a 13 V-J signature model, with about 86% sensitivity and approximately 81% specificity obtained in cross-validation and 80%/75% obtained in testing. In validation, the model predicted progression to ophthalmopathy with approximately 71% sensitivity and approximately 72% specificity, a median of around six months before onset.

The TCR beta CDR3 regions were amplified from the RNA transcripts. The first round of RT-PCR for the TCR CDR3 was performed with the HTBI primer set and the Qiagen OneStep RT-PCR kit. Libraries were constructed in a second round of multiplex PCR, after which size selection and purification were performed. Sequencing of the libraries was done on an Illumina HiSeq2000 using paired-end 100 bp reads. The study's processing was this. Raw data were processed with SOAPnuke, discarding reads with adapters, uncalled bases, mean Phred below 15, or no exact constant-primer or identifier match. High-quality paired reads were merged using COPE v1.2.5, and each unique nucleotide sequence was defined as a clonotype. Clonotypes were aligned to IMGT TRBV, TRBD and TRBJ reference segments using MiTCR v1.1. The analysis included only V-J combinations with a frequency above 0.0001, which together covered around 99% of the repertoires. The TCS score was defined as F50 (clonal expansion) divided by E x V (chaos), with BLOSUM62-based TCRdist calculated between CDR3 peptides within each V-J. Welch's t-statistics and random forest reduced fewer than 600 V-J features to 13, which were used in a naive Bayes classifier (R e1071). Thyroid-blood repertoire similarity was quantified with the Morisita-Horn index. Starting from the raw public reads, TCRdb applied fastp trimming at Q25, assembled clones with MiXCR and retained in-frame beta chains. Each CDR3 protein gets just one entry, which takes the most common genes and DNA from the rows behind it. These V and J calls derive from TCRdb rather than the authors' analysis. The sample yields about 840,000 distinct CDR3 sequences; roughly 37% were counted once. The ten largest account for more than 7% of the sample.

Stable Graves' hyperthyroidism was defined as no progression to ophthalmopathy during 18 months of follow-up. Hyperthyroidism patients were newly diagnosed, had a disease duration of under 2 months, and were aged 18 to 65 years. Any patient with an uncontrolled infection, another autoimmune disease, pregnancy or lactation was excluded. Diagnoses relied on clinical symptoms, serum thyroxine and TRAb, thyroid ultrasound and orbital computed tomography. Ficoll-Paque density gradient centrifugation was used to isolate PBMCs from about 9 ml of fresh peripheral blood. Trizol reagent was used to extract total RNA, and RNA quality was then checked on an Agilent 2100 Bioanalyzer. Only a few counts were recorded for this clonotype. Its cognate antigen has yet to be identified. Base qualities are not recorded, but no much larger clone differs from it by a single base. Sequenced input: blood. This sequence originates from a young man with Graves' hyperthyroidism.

At the DNA level, the sequence is TGCGCCAGCAGCCAAGTTTCCACTAGCGGGATGGAGCAGTACTTC. It codes for CASSQVSTSGMEQYF. This chain is built from TRBV4-1 and TRBJ2-7, with 10 bases aligning to TRBD2. The CDR3 starts with the cysteine, ends with the phenylalanine, and has 15 residues. Just the 45-base CDR3 DNA is kept, in frame starting at base 1. The germline V gene sets CDR1 to MGHRA and CDR2 to YSYEKL. V is cut back by 1 base and J by 7 bases, with 7 bases in the junction unmatched.